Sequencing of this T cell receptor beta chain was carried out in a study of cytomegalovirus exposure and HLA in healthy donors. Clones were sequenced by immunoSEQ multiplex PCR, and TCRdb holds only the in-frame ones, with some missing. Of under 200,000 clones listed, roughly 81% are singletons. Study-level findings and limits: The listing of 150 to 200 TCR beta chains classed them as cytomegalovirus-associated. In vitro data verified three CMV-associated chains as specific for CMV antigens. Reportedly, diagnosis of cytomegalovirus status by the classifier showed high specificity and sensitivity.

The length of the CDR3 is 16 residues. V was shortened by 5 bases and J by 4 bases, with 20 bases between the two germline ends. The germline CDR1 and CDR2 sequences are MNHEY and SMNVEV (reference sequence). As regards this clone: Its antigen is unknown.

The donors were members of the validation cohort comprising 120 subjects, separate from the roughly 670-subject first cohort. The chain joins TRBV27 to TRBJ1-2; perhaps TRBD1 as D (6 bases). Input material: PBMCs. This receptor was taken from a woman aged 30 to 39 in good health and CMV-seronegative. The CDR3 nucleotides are TGTGCCAGCAGTCCGTCAACCTCCACAGGGATCTATGGCTACACCTTC. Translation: CASSPSTSTGIYGYTF.